The T cell receptor (beta chain) under discussion was sequenced for a study of technical replicates of blood from a few donors. Sequencing used immunoSEQ multiplex PCR; TCRdb keeps in-frame clones, though not all of them. The sample holds around 65,000 clones, approximately 86% seen once. The trim removed 3 bases at V and 5 bases at J, leaving 7 bases unmatched. This CDR3 region has 16 residues. Germline V gene lookup returns CDR1 MDHEN and CDR2 SYDVKM. The TCR sequence derives from a human donor in good health. Some clones in this sample may be carry-over from other donors' samples. Input material: PBMCs. J is TRBJ2-2 and V is TRBV28, with 9 positions matching TRBD2. The CDR3 region has the DNA TGTGCCAGCAGTTTGGGCGGGAGGGCCGGGACCGGGGAGCTGTTTTTT. Protein sequence: CASSLGGRAGTGELFF. Full variable domain (remainder filled in from reference TRBV28 and TRBJ2-2): DVKVTQSSRYLVKRTGEKVFLECVQDMDHENMFWYRQDPGLGLRLIYFSYDVKMKEKGDIPEGYSVSREKKERFSLILESASTNQTSMYLCASSLGGRAGTGELFFGEGSRLTVL.